This T cell receptor beta chain was sequenced during a study of shared clonotypes between healthy human individuals. TCRdb keeps only in-frame clones here, not all; method: immunoSEQ multiplex PCR. The sample has over a million clones; approximately 98.5% are singletons. This CDR3 comprises 13 residues. V was clipped by 5 bases and J by 6 bases; unmatched bases: 5. CDR1 and CDR2 (germline): SEHNR, FQNEAQ (reference sequence). The sequenced sample consisted of naive CD4+ T cells sorted from blood. Sample subset: CD45RA+ positively selected. The receptor was isolated from a man aged 25 to 40 in good health. The chain couples TRBV7-9 to TRBJ1-2; 8 bases map to TRBD1. The CDR3 reads CASSPRQGNGYTF. For the CDR3, the DNA is TGTGCCAGCAGCCCCCGACAGGGGAATGGCTACACCTTC.